This TCR beta chain comes out of a study of blood T cells in healthy people across ages. Notes on the study in general: Researchers judged that diversity estimates from one million T cells fell short of true values.

Notes on this clonotype: What it recognizes is unknown.

The V and J ends lost 0 bases and 6 bases respectively, with 9 bases between them. The germline V gene encodes CDR1 SEHNR and CDR2 FQNEAQ (reference sequence). The CDR3 consists of 14 residues. With a J-beta primer mix and a sample-barcoded 5' primer, a second PCR ran 7 to 11 cycles. Each CDR3 protein is one row after TCRdb ran MiXCR on the 5' RACE reads. The data hold approximately 940,000 distinct CDR3 sequences, with 45% to 50% observed a single time. This sequence joins TRBV7-9 and TRBJ1-5, with D perhaps TRBD1 (6 bases). The receptor was isolated from a man younger than 45 in good health. Sequenced: blood. CDR3 in DNA: TGTGCCAGCAGCTTAGCCGGGGGGCGTCAGCCCCAGCATTTT. The encoded protein is CASSLAGGRQPQHF.